This T cell receptor (beta chain) stems from a study of STAT5B mutations in CD4+ large granular lymphocyte leukemia. The overall study: Healthy donors showed HLA-associated enrichment of the CDR3 'QG' motif.

The method was immunoSEQ multiplex PCR; TCRdb's version includes in-frame clones alone and lacks a portion of them. The table has 30,000 to 35,000 clones, about 70% seen once; the top ten hold approximately 2%. Study results and caveats: Roughly 27% of private leukemic clonotypes occurred rarely in other patients' non-leukemic repertoires. CD4-sorted patient repertoires seemed more clonal than healthy CD4+ repertoires.

A word on this clone: No antigen is known for it.

Sequenced sample: CD4+ T cells from blood buffy coats. This receptor was obtained from a human donor in good health.

The CDR3 is CASSLALLNTEAFF. Written as DNA, the CDR3 is TGTGCCAGCAGCTTAGCGCTTTTGAACACTGAAGCTTTCTTT. The chain combines TRBV11-2 with TRBJ1-1; no definite D call. Germline values: CDR1 SGHAT, CDR2 FQNNGV. The CDR3 is 14 residues long. Trimming pared 1 base from V and 0 bases from J, leaving 6 bases between. The complete variable domain, with remaining parts taken from reference TRBV11-2 and TRBJ1-1, reads EAGVAQSPRYKIIEKRQSVAFWCNPISGHATLYWYQQILGQGPKLLIQFQNNGVVDDSQLPKDRFSAERLKGVDSTLKIQPAKLEDSAVYLCASSLALLNTEAFFGQGTRLTVV.